The 23 T cell receptor beta chains given below trace back to one sample, sequenced in a study of cytomegalovirus exposure and HLA in healthy donors. Data came from immunoSEQ multiplex PCR; TCRdb stores just in-frame clones and leaves some out. The table includes about 72,000 clones, roughly 92% detected once. The sample comprised PBMCs. Receptors originate from a young woman in good health and CMV-seropositive.

V and J are TRBV5-4 and TRBJ2-3, with TRBD2 identical over 14 bases. V was clipped by 0 bases and J by 5 bases; unmatched bases: 8. The germline CDR1 and CDR2 sequences are SGHNT and YYREEE (reference sequence). The CDR3 is 18 residues long. DNA of the CDR3: TGTGCCAGCAGCTTGGCCCTGTCGGGACTAGCGGGAGTAGATACGCAGTATTTT. It codes for CASSLALSGLAGVDTQYF.

The rearrangement uses TRBV27 and TRBJ1-5; D is undetermined. V dropped 3 bases and J dropped 4 bases, with 7 bases sitting between them. The length of the CDR3 is 13 residues. Germline V gene data show CDR1 as MNHEY and CDR2 as SMNVEV (reference sequence). Here the CDR3 reads CASSFGLNQPQHF. The DNA of the CDR3 is TGTGCCAGCAGTTTCGGACTAAATCAGCCCCAGCATTTT.

This clone was counted a few times. For the CDR3, the DNA is TGTGCCAGCAGCAAACCAGGTGAAGCTTTCTTT. Amino acid sequence: CASSKPGEAFF. This chain links TRBV21-1 with TRBJ1-1; the D call of TRBD1 is as the table states it, not checked on the DNA. TRBV21-1 is flagged as a pseudogene. The CDR3 length is 11 residues.

This chain joins TRBV9 and TRBJ2-3; no reliable D call. This CDR3 comprises 13 residues. Between the trimmed V and J ends, which lost 4 bases and 4 bases, there was a span of 10 bases. Looked up from germline, CDR1 is SGDLS and CDR2 is YYNGEE. CDR3 DNA sequence: TGTGCCAGCAGCCCACGGAGCGCAGATACGCAGTATTTT. It specifies CASSPRSADTQYF.

This clone was found a few times. V and J are TRBV9 and TRBJ1-6, with D possibly being TRBD1 (5 bases). This CDR3 has 13 amino acids. Germline CDR1 is SGDLS and CDR2 is YYNGEE. Trimming shortened V by 1 base and J by 6 bases, and 5 bases separated the two germline ends. The CDR3 DNA follows: TGTGCCAGCAGCGTACAGGGTAATTCACCCCTCCACTTT. This codes for CASSVQGNSPLHF.

The rearrangement links TRBV15 to TRBJ1-4; D is ambiguous. V gave up 3 bases and J gave up 5 bases, with 10 bases separating them. CDR1 and CDR2 from the germline V gene are LNHNV and YYDKDF (reference sequence). This CDR3 comprises 14 residues. CDR3 loop: CATSRGTENEKLFF. The CDR3 region has the DNA TGTGCCACCAGCAGGGGCACCGAAAATGAAAAACTGTTTTTT.

The chain combines TRBV19 with TRBJ1-6; 8 bases agree with TRBD1. CDR1 is LNHDA and CDR2 is SQIVND in the germline V gene (reference sequence). J lost 6 bases, V lost 8 bases, and 3 bases had no gene match. This CDR3 region has 13 residues. CDR3 nucleotide sequence: TGTGCCAGTTCAGGGGGCGGTAATTCACCCCTCCACTTT. Residues: CASSGGGNSPLHF.

The chain uses TRBV27 and TRBJ1-1; 9 bases are a match to TRBD1. This CDR3 contains 15 residues. V lost 4 bases to trimming and J lost 5 bases; unmatched junction nucleotides: 8. The germline V gene encodes CDR1 MNHEY and CDR2 SMNVEV (reference sequence). CDR3 coding DNA: TGTGCCAGCAGTTACCCAGGGACAGGGCGGACTGAAGCTTTCTTT. Its protein is CASSYPGTGRTEAFF.

The V gene is TRBV4-2, the J gene TRBJ1-1; the D gene is possibly TRBD1 (6 bases). Germline V gives CDR1 LGHNA, CDR2 YNFKEQ. V shed 2 bases and J shed 0 bases, with 10 bases lying between them. This CDR3 region has 15 residues. The CDR3 sequence: CASSQPDRLNTEAFF. CDR3 nucleotides: TGTGCCAGCAGCCAACCGGACAGACTGAACACTGAAGCTTTCTTT.

The chain employs TRBV5-1 and TRBJ2-2; 7 positions match TRBD1. The CDR3 has 14 residues. The J segment lost 2 bases and the V segment lost 7 bases, leaving 5 bases of the junction unmatched. The germline V gene has CDR1 SGHRS and CDR2 YFSETQ. The CDR3 loop reads CASLRDSNTGELFF. The CDR3 DNA sequence: TGCGCCAGCCTCCGGGACAGTAACACCGGGGAGCTGTTTTTT.

This CDR3 reads CASSRDREPHNEAFF. The CDR3, as DNA: TGTGCCAGTAGTCGGGACAGGGAGCCCCACAATGAAGCTTTCTTT. The chain uses TRBV19 and TRBJ1-1; 9 bases map to TRBD1. There are 15 residues in the CDR3. Germline values: CDR1 LNHDA, CDR2 SQIVND (reference sequence). The V gene end was trimmed by 5 bases and the J gene end by 7 bases; junction bases not matched to a gene: 11.

V and J are TRBV9 and TRBJ1-2; 11 bases line up with TRBD1. V was clipped by 3 bases and J by 7 bases; unmatched bases: 8. CDR1 SGDLS and CDR2 YYNGEE come from the germline V gene. The CDR3 totals 15 residues. The DNA of the CDR3 is TGTGCCAGCAGCGACGGGGACAGGGGGATAAGTGGCTACACCTTC. Protein: CASSDGDRGISGYTF.

The rearrangement joins TRBV28 to TRBJ2-7; TRBD1 agrees at 9 bases. The CDR3 totals 16 residues. J lost 1 base, V lost 1 base, and 5 bases had no gene match. Germline V gives CDR1 MDHEN, CDR2 SYDVKM. CDR3 amino acids: CASSLLLGQGSYEQYF. DNA of the CDR3: TGTGCCAGCAGTTTATTACTTGGACAGGGGTCCTACGAGCAGTACTTC.

This sequence joins TRBV29-1 and TRBJ1-6; 7 nucleotides align to TRBD1. V was clipped by 4 bases and J by 8 bases; unmatched bases: 2. CDR1 is SQVTM and CDR2 is ANQGSEA in the germline V gene. The CDR3 runs to 12 residues. CDR3 loop: CSVGDRDSPLHF. CDR3 DNA: TGCAGCGTTGGCGACAGGGATTCACCCCTCCACTTT.

This rearrangement joins TRBV18 to TRBJ2-1, with D tentatively TRBD1 (6 bases). Germline loops: CDR1 KGHSH, CDR2 LQKENI. The CDR3 contains 15 residues. The V gene lost 6 bases and the J gene lost 0 bases, with 12 bases spanning the gap. In DNA form, the CDR3 reads TGTGCCAGCTCGGTTGGGGGCGACTCCTACAATGAGCAGTTCTTC. Translating it yields CASSVGGDSYNEQFF.

V usage is TRBV1 and J usage is TRBJ1-5. TRBV1 is a pseudogene. This CDR3 region has 17 residues. CDR3 sequence: CTSNKEVGRENNQPQHF. DNA for the CDR3: TGCACCAGCAACAAAGAAGTGGGCCGGGAAAACAATCAGCCCCAGCATTTT.

The chain combines TRBV9 with TRBJ1-5; D remains ambiguous. The CDR3 is 14 amino acids. The V gene's germline CDR1 is SGDLS and CDR2 YYNGEE. Trimming cost V 4 bases and J 2 bases, with 10 bases left between them. The CDR3 nucleotides read TGTGCCAGCAGCCCCCCAGGTCGCAATCAGCCCCAGCATTTT. Translation: CASSPPGRNQPQHF.

V and J are TRBV30 and TRBJ2-1; possibly TRBD1 for D (7 bases). Trimming left V 2 bases short and J 8 bases short, with 13 bases between. This CDR3 has 13 amino acids. The germline V gene has CDR1 GTSNPN and CDR2 SVGIG (reference sequence). As DNA, the CDR3 is TGTGCCTGGAGTTCAGGGGGGTGGGATGAGCAGTTCTTC. The encoded protein is CAWSSGGWDEQFF.

This chain uses TRBV2 with TRBJ2-7, with 10 bases fitting TRBD1. V lost 7 bases to trimming and J lost 9 bases; unmatched junction nucleotides: 6. The CDR3 length is 12 residues. Germline V lookup: CDR1 SNHLY, CDR2 FYNNEI. CDR3 DNA: TGTGCCAGCACTGGGACAGGGGTTGGGCAGTACTTC. It codes for CASTGTGVGQYF.

This clone was seen only a few times. The J gene is TRBJ2-5, the V gene TRBV9; weak D call: TRBD2 (6 bases). Trimming stripped 0 bases from V and 5 bases from J, with 20 bases between. Germline CDR1 is SGDLS and CDR2 is YYNGEE. This CDR3 comprises 17 residues. The CDR3 DNA sequence: TGTGCCAGCAGCGTAGGGGAAGCGGGCGGTAGAAGGGAGACCCAGTACTTC. Its translation: CASSVGEAGGRRETQYF.

Written as DNA, the CDR3 is TGTGCCAGCAGCGGCGGAGGCTCCTATAATTCACCCCTCCACTTT. It encodes CASSGGGSYNSPLHF. V gene TRBV7-9 combines with J gene TRBJ1-6; D gene ambiguous. The length of the CDR3 is 15 residues. Per germline, CDR1 SEHNR and CDR2 FQNEAQ (reference sequence). Trimming took 5 bases from V and 0 from J, leaving 8 bases between them.

V is TRBV9 and J is TRBJ2-1; 10 bases agree with TRBD1. The CDR3 loop spans 16 amino acids. The germline CDR1 and CDR2 sequences are SGDLS and YYNGEE. Trimming took 4 bases from V and 4 from J; bases not matched to a gene: 8. The CDR3 DNA is TGTGCCAGCAGCTCTAAGGGACAGGGGAGGTACAATGAGCAGTTCTTC. Amino acids: CASSSKGQGRYNEQFF.

Here the CDR3 reads CASSHLQGSYEQYF. The DNA for the CDR3 is TGCGCCAGCAGCCACCTACAGGGCTCCTACGAGCAGTACTTC. The chain combines TRBV4-3 with TRBJ2-7, with D possibly matching TRBD1 (6 bases). Germline V CDR1 and CDR2: LGHNA, YSLEER. The ends were cut back, 3 bases at V and 0 bases at J, with 9 bases in the middle. This CDR3 region has 14 residues.